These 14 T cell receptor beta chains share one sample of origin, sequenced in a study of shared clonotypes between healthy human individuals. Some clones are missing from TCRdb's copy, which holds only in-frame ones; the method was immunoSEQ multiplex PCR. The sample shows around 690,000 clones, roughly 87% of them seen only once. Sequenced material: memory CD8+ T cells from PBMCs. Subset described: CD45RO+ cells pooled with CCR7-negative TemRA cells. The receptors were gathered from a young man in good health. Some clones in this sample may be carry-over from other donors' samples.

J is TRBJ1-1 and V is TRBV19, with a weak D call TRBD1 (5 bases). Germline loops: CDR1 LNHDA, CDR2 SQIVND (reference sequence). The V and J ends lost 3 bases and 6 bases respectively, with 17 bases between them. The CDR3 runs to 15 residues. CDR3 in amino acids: CASSIHGAGVAEAFF. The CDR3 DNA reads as TGTGCCAGTAGTATTCATGGGGCCGGAGTGGCTGAAGCTTTCTTT. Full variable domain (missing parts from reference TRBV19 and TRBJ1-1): DGGITQSPKYLFRKEGQNVTLSCEQNLNHDAMYWYRQDPGQGLRLIYYSQIVNDFQKGDIAEGYSVSREKKESFPLTVTSAQKNPTAFYLCASSIHGAGVAEAFFGQGTRLTVV.

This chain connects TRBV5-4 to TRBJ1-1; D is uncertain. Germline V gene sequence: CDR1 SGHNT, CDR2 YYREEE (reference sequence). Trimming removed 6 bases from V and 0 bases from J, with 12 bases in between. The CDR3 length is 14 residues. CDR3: CASTRGGMNTEAFF. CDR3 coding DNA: TGTGCCAGCACCCGGGGAGGCATGAACACTGAAGCTTTCTTT.

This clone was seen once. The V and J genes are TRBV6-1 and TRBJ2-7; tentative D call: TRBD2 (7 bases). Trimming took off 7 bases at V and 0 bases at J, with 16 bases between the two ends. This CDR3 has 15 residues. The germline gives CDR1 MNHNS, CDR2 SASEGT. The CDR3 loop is CASTLGGTHSYEQYF. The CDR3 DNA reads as TGTGCCAGCACCCTGGGGGGGACACACTCCTACGAGCAGTACTTC.

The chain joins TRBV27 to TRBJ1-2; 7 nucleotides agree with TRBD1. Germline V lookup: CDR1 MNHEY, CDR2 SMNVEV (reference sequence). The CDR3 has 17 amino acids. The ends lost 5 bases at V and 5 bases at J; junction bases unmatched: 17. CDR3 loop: CASSVKPGTVYGYGYTF. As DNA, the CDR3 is TGTGCCAGCAGTGTTAAACCTGGGACAGTTTATGGGTATGGCTACACCTTC.

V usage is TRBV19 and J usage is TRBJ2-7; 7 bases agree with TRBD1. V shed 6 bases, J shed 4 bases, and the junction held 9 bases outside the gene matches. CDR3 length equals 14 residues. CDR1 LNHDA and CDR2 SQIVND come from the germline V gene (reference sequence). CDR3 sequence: CASSSRGTAYEQYF. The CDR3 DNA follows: TGTGCCAGTAGCAGCAGGGGGACAGCTTACGAGCAGTACTTC.

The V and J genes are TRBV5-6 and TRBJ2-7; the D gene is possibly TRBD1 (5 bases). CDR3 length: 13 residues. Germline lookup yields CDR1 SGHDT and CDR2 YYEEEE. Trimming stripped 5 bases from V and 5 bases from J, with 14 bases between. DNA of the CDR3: TGTGCCAGCAGTCGTGGGGCCTTGAACGAGCAGTACTTC. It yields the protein CASSRGALNEQYF.

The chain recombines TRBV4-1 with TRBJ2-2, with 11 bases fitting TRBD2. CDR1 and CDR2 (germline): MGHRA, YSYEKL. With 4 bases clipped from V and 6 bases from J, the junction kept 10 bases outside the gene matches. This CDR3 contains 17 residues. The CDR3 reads CASSPGTSGRNPGELFF. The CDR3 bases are TGCGCCAGCAGCCCGGGAACTAGCGGGAGAAACCCCGGGGAGCTGTTTTTT.

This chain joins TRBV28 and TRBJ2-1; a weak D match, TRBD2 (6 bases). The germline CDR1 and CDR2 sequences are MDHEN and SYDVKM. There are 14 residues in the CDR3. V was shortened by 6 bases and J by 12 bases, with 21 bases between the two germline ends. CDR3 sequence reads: CASSTPGLPSGQFF. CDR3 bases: TGTGCCAGCAGCACACCGGGACTCCCAAGTGGGCAGTTCTTC.

CDR3 nucleotides: TGTGCCAGCAGTGACCTGGGTCTCTACGAGCAGTACTTC. Amino acids: CASSDLGLYEQYF. V usage is TRBV11-1 and J usage is TRBJ2-7; D remains ambiguous. The V and J ends lost 6 bases and 3 bases respectively, with 12 bases between them. Germline CDR1 and CDR2: SGHAT and FQDESV (reference sequence). CDR3 length: 13 amino acids.

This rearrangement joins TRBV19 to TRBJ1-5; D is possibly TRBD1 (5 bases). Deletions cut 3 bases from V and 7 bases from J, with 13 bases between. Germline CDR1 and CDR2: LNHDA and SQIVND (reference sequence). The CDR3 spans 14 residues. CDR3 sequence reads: CASSIEEGRQPQHF. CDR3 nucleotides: TGTGCCAGTAGTATTGAAGAGGGGCGGCAGCCCCAGCATTTT.

The CDR3 bases are TGCGCCAGCAGCTTGTTTGCACGCCAGGGGGGTTCCTACGAGCAGTACTTC. Translated: CASSLFARQGGSYEQYF. The chain is built from TRBV5-1 and TRBJ2-7; D might be TRBD1 (7 bases). The germline CDR1 and CDR2 sequences are SGHRS and YFSETQ. V was clipped by 1 base and J by 1 base, with 18 bases between them. The CDR3 covers 17 residues. The full variable domain, with the rest looked up from reference TRBV5-1 and TRBJ2-7, is KAGVTQTPRYLIKTRGQQVTLSCSPISGHRSVSWYQQTPGQGLQFLFEYFSETQRNKGNFPGRFSGRQFSNSRSEMNVSTLELGDSALYLCASSLFARQGGSYEQYFGPGTRLTVT.

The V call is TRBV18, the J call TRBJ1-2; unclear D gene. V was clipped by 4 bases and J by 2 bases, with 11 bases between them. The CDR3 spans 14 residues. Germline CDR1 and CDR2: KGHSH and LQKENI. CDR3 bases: TGTGCCAGCTCACACCAGACAAAGAACTATGGCTACACCTTC. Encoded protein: CASSHQTKNYGYTF.

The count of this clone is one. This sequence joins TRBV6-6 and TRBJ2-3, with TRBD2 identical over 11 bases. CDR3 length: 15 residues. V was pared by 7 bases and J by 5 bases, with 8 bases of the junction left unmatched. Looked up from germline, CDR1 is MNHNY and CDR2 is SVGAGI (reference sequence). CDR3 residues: CASNIGLAGIDTQYF. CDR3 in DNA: TGTGCCAGCAATATCGGACTAGCGGGTATAGATACGCAGTATTTT.

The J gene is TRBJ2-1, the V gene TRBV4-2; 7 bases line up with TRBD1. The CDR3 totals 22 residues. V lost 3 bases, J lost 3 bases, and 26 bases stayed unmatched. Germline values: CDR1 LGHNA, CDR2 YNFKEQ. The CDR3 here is CASSHNTAVTGSRFRHYNEQFF. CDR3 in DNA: TGTGCCAGCAGCCATAATACAGCGGTGACAGGGTCCCGGTTCCGACACTACAATGAGCAGTTCTTC.